Listed below are T cell receptor beta chains from one sample, sequenced in a study of low-dose radiotherapy and immunotherapy resistance in tumors. From the reads, TCRdb called clonotypes with MiXCR, one entry per CDR3 protein. The data contain approximately 45,000 distinct CDR3 sequences, less than 30% of them singletons. This specimen consisted of PBMCs, obtained after low-dose radiotherapy plus immunotherapy. The receptors stem from a male donor with prostate cancer. Both conserved end residues are part of each CDR3. The D gene is left open where the match is weak. Clone size is not always given. Where it is, it says once, few, many or a class for expanded clones.

>19|.|TRBV6-5|TRBJ2-1|TRBD2
CASSYSRGGSGKSYNEQFF
TGTGCCAGCAGTTACTCGAGAGGGGGTAGCGGGAAGTCCTACAATGAGCAGTTCTTC
>12|many|TRBV12-3/TRBV12-4|TRBJ1-4|TRBD1
CASSQRQGNLFF
TGTGCCAGCAGCCAAAGACAGGGGAACCTGTTTTTT
>16|many|TRBV4-1|TRBJ2-1|TRBD1
CASSQDVTGAYNEQFF
TGCGCCAGCAGCCAAGACGTGACAGGGGCCTACAATGAGCAGTTCTTC
>14|many|TRBV30|TRBJ1-5|TRBD1
CAWSVRQGAQPQHF
TGTGCCTGGAGTGTACGACAGGGCGCTCAGCCCCAGCATTTT
>19|many|TRBV19|TRBJ1-5|.
CASSIPRQGGSYSNQPQHF
TGTGCCAGTAGTATCCCCCGGCAGGGAGGAAGTTACAGCAATCAGCCCCAGCATTTT
>14|.|TRBV23-1|TRBJ2-4|.
CASSQDRAKNIQYF
TGCGCCAGCAGTCAAGACAGGGCCAAAAACATTCAGTACTTC
>15|many|TRBV11-2|TRBJ2-7|TRBD1
CASSPLRGSGYEQYF
TGTGCCAGCAGTCCTCTCAGGGGGAGTGGGTACGAGCAGTACTTC
>15|many|TRBV15|TRBJ1-5|.
CATSSPGGFGQPQHF
TGTGCCACCAGCTCCCCTGGAGGGTTCGGCCAGCCCCAGCATTTT
>13|many|TRBV29-1|TRBJ1-4|TRBD1
CSVQTGVTEKLFF
TGCAGCGTTCAGACAGGGGTGACTGAAAAACTGTTTTTT
>17|many|TRBV19|TRBJ2-5|TRBD1
CASSVAGTGRDQETQYF
TGTGCCAGTAGTGTAGCCGGGACAGGACGGGACCAAGAGACCCAGTACTTC
>15|medium-sized|TRBV6-4|TRBJ2-1|TRBD2
CASSAQTSGHNEQFF
TGTGCCAGCAGTGCCCAGACTAGCGGGCACAATGAGCAGTTCTTC
>14|.|TRBV5-1|TRBJ1-4|.
CASSRRLANEKLFF
TGCGCCAGCAGCCGCCGGTTGGCTAATGAAAAACTGTTTTTT
>11|many|TRBV28|TRBJ1-1|TRBD1
CASRGQTEAFF
TGTGCCAGCAGGGGACAGACTGAAGCTTTCTTT
>14|.|TRBV12-3/TRBV12-4|TRBJ2-5|.
CASSLLGGGETQYF
TGTGCCAGCAGTTTGTTGGGGGGCGGGGAGACCCAGTACTTC
>16|many|TRBV3-1|TRBJ2-4|TRBD2
CASSQGNQRDWNIQYF
TGTGCCAGCAGCCAAGGGAACCAGCGGGATTGGAACATTCAGTACTTC
>13|many|TRBV30|TRBJ1-2|TRBD1
CAWTGQLRYGYTF
TGTGCCTGGACGGGACAGTTACGGTATGGCTACACCTTC
>10|many|TRBV2|TRBJ2-7|.
CASSVYEQYF
TGTGCCAGCAGCGTGTACGAGCAGTACTTC
>16|many|TRBV10-3|TRBJ2-3|TRBD2
CAISDGLAGETDTQYF
TGTGCCATCAGTGACGGACTAGCGGGGGAAACAGATACGCAGTATTTT
>17|many|TRBV15|TRBJ1-1|.
CATSRDLGGRGNTEAFF
TGTGCCACCAGCAGAGATCTCGGGGGGCGGGGGAACACTGAAGCTTTCTTT
>13|many|TRBV12-5|TRBJ1-3|.
CASGWDGGNTIYF
TGTGCTAGTGGCTGGGATGGTGGAAACACCATATATTTT
>15|.|TRBV6-6|TRBJ2-4|TRBD2
CQQGTSGSIQNIQYF
TGCCAGCAGGGAACTAGCGGGAGTATCCAAAACATTCAGTACTTC
>15|few|TRBV20-1|TRBJ2-7|TRBD2
CSARVGAGGPVEQYF
TGCAGTGCTAGAGTTGGAGCGGGAGGGCCGGTCGAGCAGTACTTC
>15|many|TRBV15|TRBJ1-1|.
CATSRDGAAYNEAFF
TGTGCCACCAGCAGAGATGGGGCAGCTTATAATGAAGCTTTCTTT
>16|.|TRBV3-1|TRBJ1-6|TRBD1
CASSQFPTGTYSPLHF
TGTGCCAGCAGCCAGTTCCCGACAGGGACGTATTCACCCCTCCACTTT
>15|many|TRBV30|TRBJ1-3|.
CAWGPQGNIGNTIYF
TGTGCCTGGGGTCCCCAGGGGAATATCGGAAACACCATATATTTT
>15|many|TRBV30|TRBJ1-2|.
CAWSVRRGSSYGYTF
TGTGCCTGGAGTGTACGTAGGGGTTCCTCCTATGGCTACACCTTC
>14|many|TRBV12-3/TRBV12-4|TRBJ2-1|.
CASSPGTLYNEQFF
TGTGCCAGCAGTCCCGGGACGCTCTACAATGAGCAGTTCTTC
>15|many|TRBV2|TRBJ2-4|TRBD1
CASERGPGQGNIQYF
TGTGCCAGCGAACGTGGACCCGGACAGGGGAACATTCAGTACTTC
>15|many|TRBV6-5|TRBJ2-4|.
CASSYGGPTKNIQYF
TGTGCCAGCAGTTACGGGGGGCCCACCAAAAACATTCAGTACTTC
>12|many|TRBV25-1|TRBJ1-2|.
CASTGGASGYTF
TGTGCCAGCACGGGGGGGGCCTCTGGCTACACCTTC
>16|many|TRBV11-2|TRBJ2-4|.
CASSETGEVTKNIQYF
TGTGCCAGCAGCGAAACAGGGGAGGTTACCAAAAACATTCAGTACTTC
>15|once|TRBV5-4|TRBJ2-1|TRBD1
CASSLLGQGVNEQFF
TGTGCCAGCAGCTTGTTAGGACAGGGCGTAAATGAGCAGTTCTTC
>17|many|TRBV21-1|TRBJ1-5|.
CASSKEAGGSGHQPQHF
TGTGCCAGCAGCAAAGAGGCAGGGGGAAGTGGGCATCAGCCCCAGCATTTT
>15|few|TRBV24-1|TRBJ2-3|.
CATSESGALGDTQYF
TGTGCCACCAGTGAGTCGGGGGCCTTGGGGGATACGCAGTATTTT
>19|many|TRBV21-1|TRBJ2-1|.
CASSNDHPFGQRFDNEQFF
TGTGCCAGCAGCAATGATCACCCTTTTGGACAGCGATTCGACAATGAGCAGTTCTTC
>12|few|TRBV2|TRBJ2-7|.
CAAGPSVYEQYF
TGTGCCGCCGGGCCCAGCGTCTACGAGCAGTACTTC
>15|.|TRBV6-2/TRBV6-3|TRBJ2-2|.
CASTFPGVVAGELFF
TGTGCCAGCACCTTCCCGGGGGTTGTCGCCGGGGAGCTGTTTTTT
>14|many|TRBV12-3/TRBV12-4|TRBJ1-2|.
CASRTTVGSYGYTF
TGTGCCAGCAGGACCACCGTTGGGTCCTATGGCTACACCTTC
>13|many|TRBV2|TRBJ1-6|.
CASRDRGSAPLHF
TGTGCCAGCAGAGATAGAGGGTCCGCACCCCTCCACTTT
>15|few|TRBV20-1|TRBJ2-5|.
CSARASWGQQETQYF
TGCAGTGCTAGGGCTTCATGGGGTCAACAAGAGACCCAGTACTTC
>14|many|TRBV19|TRBJ2-1|TRBD1
CASSIGQGANEQFF
TGTGCCAGTAGTATCGGACAGGGGGCTAATGAGCAGTTCTTC
>12|many|TRBV7-9|TRBJ2-7|.
CASSFNTGEQYF
TGTGCCAGCAGCTTCAACACTGGGGAGCAGTACTTC
>13|.|TRBV12-3/TRBV12-4|TRBJ2-1|.
CASSLRERGEQFF
TGTGCCAGCAGTTTACGGGAGAGGGGTGAGCAGTTCTTC
>14|many|TRBV28|TRBJ2-5|TRBD2
CASSITLARETQYF
TGTGCCAGCAGCATTACACTAGCGCGAGAGACCCAGTACTTC
>15|many|TRBV2|TRBJ2-7|.
CASTLLDLYSYEQYF
TGTGCCAGCACCCTCCTAGACTTGTACTCCTACGAGCAGTACTTC
>11|many|TRBV19|TRBJ1-1|.
CASARAVEAFF
TGTGCCAGCGCGAGGGCGGTTGAAGCTTTCTTT
>15|many|TRBV5-1|TRBJ2-5|TRBD1
CASSQGQGVQETQYF
TGCGCCAGCAGCCAGGGACAGGGAGTACAAGAGACCCAGTACTTC
>16|many|TRBV6-2/TRBV6-3|TRBJ1-1|TRBD1
CASSPGQGGFVGEAFF
TGTGCCAGCAGCCCGGGACAGGGGGGGTTCGTAGGTGAAGCTTTCTTT
>15|many|TRBV5-1|TRBJ1-1|.
CASSLSGHMNTEAFF
TGCGCCAGCAGCTTGTCAGGCCACATGAACACTGAAGCTTTCTTT
>14|medium-sized|TRBV11-2|TRBJ2-3|.
CASSTYWGRDTQYF
TGTGCCAGCAGCACATACTGGGGCCGAGATACGCAGTATTTT
>12|many|TRBV28|TRBJ1-5|.
CASRPVDQPQHF
TGTGCCAGCAGACCGGTTGATCAGCCCCAGCATTTT
>16|.|TRBV5-5|TRBJ2-7|TRBD2
CASSQAPGTSTYEQYF
TGTGCCAGCAGCCAGGCACCCGGGACTAGTACCTACGAGCAGTACTTC
>15|many|TRBV5-1|TRBJ2-1|TRBD1
CASRPPGQEGNEQFF
TGCGCCAGCCGCCCTCCGGGACAGGAGGGAAATGAGCAGTTCTTC
>17|many|TRBV10-3|TRBJ2-1|.
CAITALSVRSSYNEQFF
TGTGCCATCACGGCCCTTTCTGTGCGGAGCTCCTACAATGAGCAGTTCTTC
>14|.|TRBV7-9|TRBJ1-2|TRBD1
CASTASGTGNGYTF
TGTGCCAGCACCGCCTCCGGGACAGGGAACGGCTACACCTTC